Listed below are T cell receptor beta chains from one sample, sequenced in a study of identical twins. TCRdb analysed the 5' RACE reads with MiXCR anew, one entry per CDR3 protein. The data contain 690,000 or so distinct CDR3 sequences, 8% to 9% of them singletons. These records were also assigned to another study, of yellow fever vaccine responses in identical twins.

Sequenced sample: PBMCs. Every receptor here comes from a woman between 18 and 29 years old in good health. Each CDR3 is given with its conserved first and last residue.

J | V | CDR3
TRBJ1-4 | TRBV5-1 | CASSLRTGSEKLFF
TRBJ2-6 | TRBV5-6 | CASSLGFWISGANVLTF
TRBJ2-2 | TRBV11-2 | CASSSQLAANTGELFF
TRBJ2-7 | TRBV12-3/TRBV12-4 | CASSLGDRGRSHEQYF
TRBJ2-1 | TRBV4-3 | CASSQDSGSSHNEQFF
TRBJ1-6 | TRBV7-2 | CASSLGPGGPSPLHF
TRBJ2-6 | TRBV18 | CASSPRTGAFPGANVLTF
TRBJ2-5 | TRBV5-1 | CASSLVPTQETQYF
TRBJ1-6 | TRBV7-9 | CASSLDSYNSPLHF
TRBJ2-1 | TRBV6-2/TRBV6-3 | CASRPLAGPYNEQFF
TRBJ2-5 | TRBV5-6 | CASSLGLRGGPETQYF
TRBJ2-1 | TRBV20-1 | CSARGLAGRAINNEQFF
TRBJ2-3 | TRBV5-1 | CASSLTGQGSGTQYF
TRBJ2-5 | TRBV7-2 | CASSFDQGGVQETQYF
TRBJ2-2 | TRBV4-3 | CASSRDRYTGELFF
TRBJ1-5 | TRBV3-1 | CASSQGGMGNQPQHF
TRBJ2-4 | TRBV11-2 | CASSLQTRLQNIQYF
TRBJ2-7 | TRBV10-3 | CAISGVSSYEQYF
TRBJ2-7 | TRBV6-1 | CASRDDRVYEQYF
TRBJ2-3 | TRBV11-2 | CASSSRPPGTDTQYF
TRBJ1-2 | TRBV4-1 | CASSQDDRYYGYTF
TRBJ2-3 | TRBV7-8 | CASSPSSIGTDTQYF
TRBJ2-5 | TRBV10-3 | CAISRAPASEETQYF
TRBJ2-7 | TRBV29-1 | CSVVPGTALYEQYF
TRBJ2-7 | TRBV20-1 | CSARGAGGTSGYEQYF
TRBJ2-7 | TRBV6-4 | CASSDWAPPPSYEQYF
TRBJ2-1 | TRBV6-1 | CASSEAGLRNEQFF
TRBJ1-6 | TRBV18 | CASSPRPDANSPLSF
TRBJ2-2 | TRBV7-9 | CASSTGETGELFF
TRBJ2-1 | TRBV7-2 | CASSLGTGGINEQFF
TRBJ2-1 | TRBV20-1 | CSARVLAGPFF
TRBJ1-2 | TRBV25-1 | CASSGMLGGYTF
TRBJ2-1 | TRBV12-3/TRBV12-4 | CASSFFASGTNEQFF
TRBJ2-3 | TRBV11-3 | CASSSRPDTQYF
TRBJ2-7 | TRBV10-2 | CASLETEAYEQYF
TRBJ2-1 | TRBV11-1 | CASPGLAGGKSSSYNEQFF
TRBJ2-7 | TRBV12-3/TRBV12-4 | CASKQRYEQYF
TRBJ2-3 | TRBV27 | CASRQRVQVRGDTQYF
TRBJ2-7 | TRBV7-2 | CASSLVESILSYEQYF
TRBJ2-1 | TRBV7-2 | CASSLVVREIDEQFF
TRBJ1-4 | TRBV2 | CASRPSTVVSKLFF
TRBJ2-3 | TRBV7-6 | CASSPRLGNGTDTQYF
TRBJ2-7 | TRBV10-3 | CAINPGQQYEQYF